This T cell receptor beta chain derives from a study of CD8 T cells in ankylosing spondylitis. Broader study findings: Typical of ankylosing spondylitis blood, it appeared, was a TCR beta motif of roughly eight highly homologous variants. Disease-associated clonotypes exhibited CD8+ identity and were relatively infrequent in peripheral blood. It was reported that disease-linked clones were significantly enriched in matched ankylosing spondylitis synovial fluid. Past studies reported some motif variants in reactive arthritis synovial fluid and blood.

MiXCR, applied by TCRdb to the 5' RACE reads, yields one record per CDR3 protein. This table holds 450,000 to 550,000 distinct CDR3 sequences, approximately 5.3% found once. This clonotype was counted many times. Antigen specificity is unknown. The V end lost 5 bases, the J end lost 4 bases, and 12 bases lay between the germline ends. This CDR3 comprises 13 residues. The germline gives CDR1 LNHNV, CDR2 YYDKDF (reference sequence). The chain combines TRBV15 with TRBJ2-7, with D perhaps matching TRBD1 (5 bases). This TCR came from a male donor with ankylosing spondylitis. The specimen sequenced was blood, either unsorted or a sorted T cell fraction (not recorded which). This CDR3 is CATSGAVIYEQYF. CDR3 nucleotide sequence: TGTGCCACCAGCGGGGCCGTCATTTACGAGCAGTACTTC.